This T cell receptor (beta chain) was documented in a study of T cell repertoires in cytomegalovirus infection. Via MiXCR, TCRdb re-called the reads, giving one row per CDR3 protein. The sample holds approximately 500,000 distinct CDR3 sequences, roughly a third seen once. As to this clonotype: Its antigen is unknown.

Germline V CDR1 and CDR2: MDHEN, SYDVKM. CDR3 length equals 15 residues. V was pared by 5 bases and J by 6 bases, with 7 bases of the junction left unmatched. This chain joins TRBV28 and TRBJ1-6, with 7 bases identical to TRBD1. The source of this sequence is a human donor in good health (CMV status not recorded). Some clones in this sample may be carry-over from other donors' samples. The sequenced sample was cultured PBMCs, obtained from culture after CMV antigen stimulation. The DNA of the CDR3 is TGTGCCAGCAGTACCCCGGGGACAGCTAATTCACCCCTCCACTTT. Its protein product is CASSTPGTANSPLHF.